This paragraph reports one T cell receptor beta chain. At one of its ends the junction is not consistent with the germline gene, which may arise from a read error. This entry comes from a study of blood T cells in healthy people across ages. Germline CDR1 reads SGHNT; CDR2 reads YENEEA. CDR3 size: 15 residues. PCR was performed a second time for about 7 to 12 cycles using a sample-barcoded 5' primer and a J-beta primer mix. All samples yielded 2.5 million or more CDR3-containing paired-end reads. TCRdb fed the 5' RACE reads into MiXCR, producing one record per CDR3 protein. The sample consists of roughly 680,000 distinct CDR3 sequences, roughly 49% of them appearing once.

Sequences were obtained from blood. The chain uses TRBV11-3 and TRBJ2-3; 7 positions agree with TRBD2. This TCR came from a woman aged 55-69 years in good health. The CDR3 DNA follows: TGTGCCAGCAGCTTAATGCGCGGGAGCAAAGATACGCAGTATTTT. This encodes CASSLMRGSKDTQYF.